This T cell receptor (beta chain) was retrieved from a study of blood T cell repertoires in COVID-19. As for the study in general: The samples span acute and convalescent COVID-19 from the United States, Italy and Spain. PBMCs, B-cell-depleted T cells, or T cells were the source of the cDNA or gDNA that made up the material.

Per the study methods: Estimated nucleated cell counts came from reference gene primer amplification. Using immunoSEQ multiplex PCR, the repertoire was profiled, and TCRdb retains in-frame clones only, with some absent. V, J and clone size derive from that table, while D and trimming were established from the DNA sequence. In the table there are about 170,000 clones, more than 75% of which are singletons. Sequencing was done on a sample of peripheral blood. The receptor's source is a man over 45 who had recovered from COVID-19.

CDR3 protein: CASSLGVGQTEAFF. As DNA, the CDR3 is TGTGCCAGCAGCTTGGGGGTCGGACAGACTGAAGCTTTCTTT. V and J are TRBV5-5 and TRBJ1-1, with a possible D match to TRBD1 (6 bases). V was trimmed by 0 bases and J by 5 bases, leaving 11 bases between them. Germline CDR1 reads SGHKS; CDR2 reads YYEKEE (reference sequence). The CDR3 covers 14 residues.